These T cell receptor beta chains were read from a single sample in a study of T cells after yellow fever vaccination. TCRdb re-called the 5' RACE reads with MiXCR, one entry per CDR3 protein. Among some 350,000 distinct CDR3 sequences listed, approximately 5.7% were seen once. The sample consisted of PBMCs, taken 5 days after the yellow fever booster vaccination. The source of these receptors is a man younger than 40 who received the YFV17D yellow fever vaccine. CDR3s include the opening cysteine and the closing phenylalanine or tryptophan. Each record gives: CDR3 length, J gene, V gene, clone size, D gene, CDR3 DNA, CDR3 protein. D genes are given only for firm matches. Clone size, where shown, is once, few, many, or a class for clones that have expanded.

17 | TRBJ2-3 | TRBV12-3/TRBV12-4 | . | TRBD2 | TGTGCCAGCAGTTTCGCCGCTAGCGGGTGGGTGGCAGATACGCAGTATTTT | CASSFAASGWVADTQYF
14 | TRBJ2-1 | TRBV12-3/TRBV12-4 | many | TRBD1 | TGTGCCAGCAGTATCGGACAGGGGAGGAATGAGCAGTTCTTC | CASSIGQGRNEQFF
13 | TRBJ2-3 | TRBV7-9 | few | TRBD2 | TGTGCCAGCAGCTTTTCGTCTAGCGGGACGCAGTATTTT | CASSFSSSGTQYF
13 | TRBJ2-4 | TRBV6-1 | many | TRBD2 | TGTGCCAGCAATCGAGCGGGAGAGAACATTCAGTACTTC | CASNRAGENIQYF
14 | TRBJ2-7 | TRBV30 | once | . | TGTGCCTGGAGTGTATCTAGGGTTCTTTACGAGCCGTACTTC | CAWSVSRVLYEPYF
16 | TRBJ2-1 | TRBV20-1 | . | TRBD2 | TGCAGTGCTACTGGCCTAGCGGGAGGGGGGTACAATGAGCAGTTCTTC | CSATGLAGGGYNEQFF
15 | TRBJ1-1 | TRBV5-1 | many | . | TGCGCCAGCAGCTTGGTGGTGGGGCAGGACACTGAAGCTTTCTTT | CASSLVVGQDTEAFF
14 | TRBJ2-1 | TRBV7-2 | many | . | TGTGCCAGCAGCAAATCCGGGACCTCGAGTGAGCAGTTCTTC | CASSKSGTSSEQFF
12 | TRBJ2-7 | TRBV6-2/TRBV6-3 | few | . | TGTGCAACCCTAACCGGTACCTACGAGCAGTACTTC | CATLTGTYEQYF
14 | TRBJ1-5 | TRBV7-2 | . | . | TGTGCCAGCAGCCCGACGGAGTTGAGGCAGCCCCAGCATTTT | CASSPTELRQPQHF
13 | TRBJ2-1 | TRBV28 | . | TRBD2 | TGTGCCAGCAGTGATAGCGGGAGCAATGAGCAGTTCTTC | CASSDSGSNEQFF
16 | TRBJ2-7 | TRBV4-3 | many | TRBD1 | TGCGCCAGCAGCCGGGAACACGGACAGGGGGCCTACGAGCAGTACTTC | CASSREHGQGAYEQYF
16 | TRBJ2-7 | TRBV3-1 | many | . | TGTGCCAGCAGCCCCAGGGTCACGGGATCGAGCGAGGTGCAGTACTTC | CASSPRVTGSSEVQYF